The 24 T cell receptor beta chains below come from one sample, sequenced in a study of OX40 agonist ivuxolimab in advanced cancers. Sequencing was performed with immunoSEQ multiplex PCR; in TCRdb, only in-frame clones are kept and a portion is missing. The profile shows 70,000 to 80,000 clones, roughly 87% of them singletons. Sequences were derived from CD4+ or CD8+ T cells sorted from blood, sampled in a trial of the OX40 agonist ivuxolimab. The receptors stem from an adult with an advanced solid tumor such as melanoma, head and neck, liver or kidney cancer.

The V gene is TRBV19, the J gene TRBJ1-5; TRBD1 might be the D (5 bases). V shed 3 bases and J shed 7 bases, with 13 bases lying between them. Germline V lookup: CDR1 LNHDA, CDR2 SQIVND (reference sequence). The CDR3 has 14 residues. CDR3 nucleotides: TGTGCCAGTAGTATGCAGGGATACGGGCAGCCCCAGCATTTT. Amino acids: CASSMQGYGQPQHF.

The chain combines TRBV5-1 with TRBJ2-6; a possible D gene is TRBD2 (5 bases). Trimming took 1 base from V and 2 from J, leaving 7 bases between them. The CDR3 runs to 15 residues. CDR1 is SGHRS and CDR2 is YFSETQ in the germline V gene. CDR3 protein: CASSLWGAGANVLTF. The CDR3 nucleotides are TGCGCCAGCAGCTTGTGGGGAGCTGGGGCCAACGTCCTGACTTTC.

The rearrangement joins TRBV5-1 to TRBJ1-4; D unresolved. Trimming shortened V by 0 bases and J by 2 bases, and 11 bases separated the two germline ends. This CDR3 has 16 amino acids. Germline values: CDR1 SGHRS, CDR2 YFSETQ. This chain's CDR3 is CASSLARGSTNEKLFF. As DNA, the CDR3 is TGCGCCAGCAGCTTGGCCCGGGGAAGTACTAATGAAAAACTGTTTTTT.

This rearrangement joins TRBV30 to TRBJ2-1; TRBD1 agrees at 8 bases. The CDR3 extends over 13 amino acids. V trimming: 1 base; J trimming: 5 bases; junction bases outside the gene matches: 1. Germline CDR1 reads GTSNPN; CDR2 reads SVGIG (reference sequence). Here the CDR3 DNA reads TGTGCCTGGAGTGGGGGACAGGACAATGAGCAGTTCTTC. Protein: CAWSGGQDNEQFF.

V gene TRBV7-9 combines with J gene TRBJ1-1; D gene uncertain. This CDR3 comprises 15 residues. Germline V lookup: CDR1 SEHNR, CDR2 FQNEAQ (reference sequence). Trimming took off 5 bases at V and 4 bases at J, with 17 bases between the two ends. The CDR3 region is CASSIRTLEGTEAFF. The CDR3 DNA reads TGTGCCAGCAGCATTAGAACCTTGGAGGGCACTGAAGCTTTCTTT.

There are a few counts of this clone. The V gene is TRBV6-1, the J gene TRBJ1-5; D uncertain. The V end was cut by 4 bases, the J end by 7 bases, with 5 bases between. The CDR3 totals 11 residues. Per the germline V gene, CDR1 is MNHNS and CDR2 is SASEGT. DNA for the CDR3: TGTGCCAGCAGTGGCTTACAGCCCCAGCATTTT. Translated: CASSGLQPQHF.

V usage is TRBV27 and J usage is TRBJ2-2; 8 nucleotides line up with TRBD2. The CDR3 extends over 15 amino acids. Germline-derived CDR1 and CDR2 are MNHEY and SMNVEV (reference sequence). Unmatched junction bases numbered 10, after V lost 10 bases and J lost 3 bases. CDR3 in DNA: TGTGCCACCTCATTGGCGGGGGGTTACACCGGGGAGCTGTTTTTT. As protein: CATSLAGGYTGELFF.

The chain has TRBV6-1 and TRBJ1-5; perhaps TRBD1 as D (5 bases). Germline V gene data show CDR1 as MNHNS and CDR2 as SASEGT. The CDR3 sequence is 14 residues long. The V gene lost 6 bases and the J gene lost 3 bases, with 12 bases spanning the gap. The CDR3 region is CASSSGIVNQPQHF. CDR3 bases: TGTGCCAGCAGCTCAGGGATCGTCAATCAGCCCCAGCATTTT.

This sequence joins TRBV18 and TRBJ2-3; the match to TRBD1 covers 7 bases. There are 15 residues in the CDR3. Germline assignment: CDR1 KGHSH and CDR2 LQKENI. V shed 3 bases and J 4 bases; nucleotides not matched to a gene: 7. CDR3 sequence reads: CASSPGTDLADTQYF. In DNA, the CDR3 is TGTGCCAGCTCACCGGGGACAGACCTGGCAGATACGCAGTATTTT. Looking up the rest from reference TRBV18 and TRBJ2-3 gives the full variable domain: NAGVMQNPRHLVRRRGQEARLRCSPMKGHSHVYWYRQLPEEGLKFMVYLQKENIIDESGMPKERFSAEFPKEGPSILRIQQVVRGDSAAYFCASSPGTDLADTQYFGPGTRLTVL.

CDR3 protein: CASSFQGTGNTIYF. The CDR3 DNA reads TGTGCCAGCAGCTTCCAGGGGACTGGAAACACCATATATTTT. This chain connects TRBV5-6 to TRBJ1-3; TRBD1 might be the D (6 bases). Per germline, CDR1 SGHDT and CDR2 YYEEEE. The length of the CDR3 is 14 residues. V was cut by 2 bases and J by 2 bases, with 8 bases left in between.

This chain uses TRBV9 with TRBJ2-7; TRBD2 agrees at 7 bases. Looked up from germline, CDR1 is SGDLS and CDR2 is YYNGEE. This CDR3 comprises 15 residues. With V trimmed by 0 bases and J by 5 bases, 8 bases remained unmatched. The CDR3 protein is CASSVDPGGVDEQYF. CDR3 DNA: TGTGCCAGCAGCGTAGACCCGGGGGGTGTCGACGAGCAGTACTTC. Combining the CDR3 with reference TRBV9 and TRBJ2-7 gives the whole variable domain DSGVTQTPKHLITATGQRVTLRCSPRSGDLSVYWYQQSLDQGLQFLIQYYNGEERAKGNILERFSAQQFPDLHSELNLSSLELGDSALYFCASSVDPGGVDEQYFGPGTRLTVT.

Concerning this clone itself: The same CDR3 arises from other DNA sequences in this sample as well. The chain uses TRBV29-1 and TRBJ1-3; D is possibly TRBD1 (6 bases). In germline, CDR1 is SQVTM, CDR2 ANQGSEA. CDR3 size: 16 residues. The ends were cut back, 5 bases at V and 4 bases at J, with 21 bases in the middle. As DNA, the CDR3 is TGCAGCGTTCGCCGACAGGCCGAAAACTCCGGAAACACCATATATTTT. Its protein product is CSVRRQAENSGNTIYF.

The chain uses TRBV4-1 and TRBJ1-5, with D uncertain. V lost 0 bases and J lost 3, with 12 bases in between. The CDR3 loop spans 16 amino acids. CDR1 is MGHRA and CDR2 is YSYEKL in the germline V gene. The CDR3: CASSQEGLTFNQPQHF. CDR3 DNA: TGCGCCAGCAGCCAAGAAGGACTTACATTCAATCAGCCCCAGCATTTT.

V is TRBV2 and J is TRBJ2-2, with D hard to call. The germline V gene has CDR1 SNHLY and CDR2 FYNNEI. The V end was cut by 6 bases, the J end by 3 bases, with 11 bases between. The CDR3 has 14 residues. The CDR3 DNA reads TGTGCCAGCAGGGCTCTTTCGGACACCGGGGAGCTGTTTTTT. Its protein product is CASRALSDTGELFF. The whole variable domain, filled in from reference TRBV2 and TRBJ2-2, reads EPEVTQTPSHQVTQMGQEVILRCVPISNHLYFYWYRQILGQKVEFLVSFYNNEISEKSEIFDDQFSVERPDGSNFTLKIRSTKLEDSAMYFCASRALSDTGELFFGEGSRLTVL.

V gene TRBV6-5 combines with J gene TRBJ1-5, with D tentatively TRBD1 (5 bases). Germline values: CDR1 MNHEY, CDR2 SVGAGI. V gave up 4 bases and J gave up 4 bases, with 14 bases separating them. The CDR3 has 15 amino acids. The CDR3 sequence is CASSSGQGRNQPQHF. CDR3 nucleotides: TGTGCCAGCAGTTCGGGGCAGGGTAGAAATCAGCCCCAGCATTTT.

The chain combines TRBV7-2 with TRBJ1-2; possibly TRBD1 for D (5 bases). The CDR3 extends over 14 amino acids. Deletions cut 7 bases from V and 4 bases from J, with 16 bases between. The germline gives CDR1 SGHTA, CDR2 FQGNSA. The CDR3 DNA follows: TGTGCCAGCATCCCCTGGGGACGGTCCTATGGCTACACCTTC. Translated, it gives CASIPWGRSYGYTF.

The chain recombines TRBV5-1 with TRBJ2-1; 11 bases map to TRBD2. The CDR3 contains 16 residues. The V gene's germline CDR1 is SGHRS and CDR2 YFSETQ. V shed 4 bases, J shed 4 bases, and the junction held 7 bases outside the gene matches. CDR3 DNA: TGCGCCAGCAGCCCCTTCGGGACTAGCGGTTACAATGAGCAGTTCTTC. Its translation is CASSPFGTSGYNEQFF.

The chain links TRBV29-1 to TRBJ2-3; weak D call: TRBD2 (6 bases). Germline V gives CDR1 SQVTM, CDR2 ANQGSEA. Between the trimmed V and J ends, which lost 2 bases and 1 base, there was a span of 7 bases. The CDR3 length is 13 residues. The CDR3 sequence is CSVEQRGTDTQYF. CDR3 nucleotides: TGCAGCGTTGAACAGCGGGGCACAGATACGCAGTATTTT.

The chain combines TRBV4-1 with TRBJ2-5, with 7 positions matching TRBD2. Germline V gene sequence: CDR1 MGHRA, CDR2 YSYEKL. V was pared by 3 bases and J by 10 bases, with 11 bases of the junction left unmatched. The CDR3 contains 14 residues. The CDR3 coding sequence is TGCGCCAGCAGCCACCCGACTAGCACCACGAGCCAGTACTTC. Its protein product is CASSHPTSTTSQYF.

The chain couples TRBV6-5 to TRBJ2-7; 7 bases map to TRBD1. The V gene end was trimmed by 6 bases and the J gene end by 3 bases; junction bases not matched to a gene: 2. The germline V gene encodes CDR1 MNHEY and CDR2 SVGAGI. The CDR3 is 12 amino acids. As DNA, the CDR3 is TGTGCCAGCAGGCGACAGGGCTACGAGCAGTACTTC. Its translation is CASRRQGYEQYF.

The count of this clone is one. DNA for the CDR3: TGTGCCTGGAGCCCACAGAGCTCCTATAATTCACCCCTCCACTTT. This translates into CAWSPQSSYNSPLHF. The chain carries TRBV30 and TRBJ1-6; D remains unclear. Germline assignment: CDR1 GTSNPN and CDR2 SVGIG (reference sequence). The CDR3 is 15 residues long. Trimming left V 3 bases short and J 0 bases short, with 9 bases between.

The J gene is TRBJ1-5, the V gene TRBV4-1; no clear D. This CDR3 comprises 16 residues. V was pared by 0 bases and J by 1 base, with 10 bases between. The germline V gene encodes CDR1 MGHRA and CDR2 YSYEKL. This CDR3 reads CASSQDFGNSNQPQHF. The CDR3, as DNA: TGCGCCAGCAGCCAAGATTTCGGAAACAGCAATCAGCCCCAGCATTTT.

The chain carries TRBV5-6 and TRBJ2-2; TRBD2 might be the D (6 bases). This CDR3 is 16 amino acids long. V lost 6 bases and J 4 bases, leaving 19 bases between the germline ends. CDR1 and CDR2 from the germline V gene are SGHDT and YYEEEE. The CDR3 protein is CASTIGAGIGTGELFF. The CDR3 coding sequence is TGTGCCAGCACCATAGGGGCGGGGATCGGCACCGGGGAGCTGTTTTTT.

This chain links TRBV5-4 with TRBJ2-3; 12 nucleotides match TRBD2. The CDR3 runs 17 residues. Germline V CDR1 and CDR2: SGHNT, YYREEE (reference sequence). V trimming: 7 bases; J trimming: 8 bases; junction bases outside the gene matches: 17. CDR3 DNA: TGTGCCAGCCTACGGCAGGCTAGCGGGGGGGCCGAGGGTACGCAGTATTTT. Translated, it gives CASLRQASGGAEGTQYF. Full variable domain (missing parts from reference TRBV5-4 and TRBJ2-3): ETGVTQSPTHLIKTRGQQVTLRCSSQSGHNTVSWYQQALGQGPQFIFQYYREEENGRGNFPPRFSGLQFPNYSSELNVNALELDDSALYLCASLRQASGGAEGTQYFGPGTRLTVL.